These T cell receptor beta chains were read from a single sample in a study of technical replicates of blood from several donors. Repertoires were generated with immunoSEQ multiplex PCR, while TCRdb's copy carries only in-frame clones and drops some. The sample lists about 72,000 clones; 80% to 95% were seen once. The specimen was T cells isolated from PBMCs. Every receptor here comes from a human donor in good health. CDR3s include the opening cysteine and the closing phenylalanine or tryptophan. D genes are given only for firm matches. Size values are once, few and many counts, or a class for expanded clones, and some rows have none.

J gene: TRBJ2-7
V gene: TRBV30
clone size: NA
D gene: TRBD1
CDR3 protein: CAWSLRLTGGSGF
CDR3 DNA: TGTGCCTGGAGTCTTCGACTTACAGGGGGCTCGGGCTTC

J gene: TRBJ2-1
V gene: TRBV10-3
clone size: NA
D gene: NA
CDR3 protein: CAISESRGDEQFF
CDR3 DNA: TGTGCCATCAGTGAGTCCAGGGGCGATGAGCAGTTCTTC

J gene: TRBJ2-1
V gene: TRBV6-4
clone size: NA
D gene: TRBD2
CDR3 protein: CASSVQGLAGGGEQFF
CDR3 DNA: TGTGCCAGCAGCGTACAGGGACTAGCGGGAGGTGGAGAGCAGTTCTTC

J gene: TRBJ1-5
V gene: TRBV19
clone size: NA
D gene: NA
CDR3 protein: CASSSGGNQPQHF
CDR3 DNA: TGTGCCAGTAGTTCAGGGGGCAATCAGCCCCAGCATTTT

J gene: TRBJ1-4
V gene: TRBV18
clone size: few
D gene: NA
CDR3 protein: CASSPPAGDNEKLFF
CDR3 DNA: TGTGCCAGCTCACCACCAGCCGGGGATAATGAAAAACTGTTTTTT

J gene: TRBJ1-2
V gene: TRBV28
clone size: NA
D gene: NA
CDR3 protein: CASSPTHYPRQVNGYTF
CDR3 DNA: TGTGCCAGCAGTCCAACACATTACCCACGACAGGTCAATGGCTACACCTTC

J gene: TRBJ1-4
V gene: TRBV19
clone size: NA
D gene: NA
CDR3 protein: CASSSGPATNEKLFF
CDR3 DNA: TGTGCCAGTAGTAGTGGCCCAGCAACTAATGAAAAACTGTTTTTT

J gene: TRBJ2-7
V gene: TRBV13
clone size: NA
D gene: TRBD1
CDR3 protein: CASSTGPGTGGYEQYF
CDR3 DNA: TGTGCCAGCAGCACCGGACCCGGGACAGGGGGTTACGAGCAGTACTTC

J gene: TRBJ1-5
V gene: TRBV19
clone size: NA
D gene: TRBD1
CDR3 protein: CASSRTGLNQPQHF
CDR3 DNA: TGTGCCAGTAGTCGGACAGGGTTAAATCAGCCCCAGCATTTT

J gene: TRBJ1-1
V gene: TRBV10-3
clone size: few
D gene: NA
CDR3 protein: CAISELSTEAFF
CDR3 DNA: TGTGCCATCAGTGAGCTTAGCACTGAAGCTTTCTTT

J gene: TRBJ2-1
V gene: TRBV7-9
clone size: NA
D gene: NA
CDR3 protein: CASSRGISYNEQFF
CDR3 DNA: TGTGCCAGCAGTCGAGGGATATCCTACAATGAGCAGTTCTTC

J gene: TRBJ1-1
V gene: TRBV19
clone size: few
D gene: TRBD1
CDR3 protein: CASKTGINTEAFF
CDR3 DNA: TGTGCCAGTAAGACAGGGATTAACACTGAAGCTTTCTTT

J gene: TRBJ2-2
V gene: TRBV6-5
clone size: NA
D gene: NA
CDR3 protein: CASSYSQGSSELFF
CDR3 DNA: TGTGCCAGCAGTTACTCTCAGGGGAGTTCCGAGCTGTTTTTT

J gene: TRBJ2-3
V gene: TRBV10-3
clone size: NA
D gene: TRBD1
CDR3 protein: CAISENRGLREAQYF
CDR3 DNA: TGTGCCATCAGTGAGAACAGGGGGCTAAGGGAGGCGCAGTATTTT

J gene: TRBJ2-1
V gene: TRBV7-2
clone size: NA
D gene: TRBD2
CDR3 protein: CASSPPSSGRAKEQFF
CDR3 DNA: TGTGCCAGCAGCCCGCCTTCTAGCGGGAGGGCCAAGGAGCAGTTCTTC

J gene: TRBJ1-2
V gene: TRBV7-9
clone size: NA
D gene: TRBD1
CDR3 protein: CASSFTGVGYTF
CDR3 DNA: TGTGCCAGCAGCTTTACAGGGGTTGGCTACACCTTC

J gene: TRBJ2-5
V gene: TRBV7-8
clone size: NA
D gene: NA
CDR3 protein: CASSQNRGTLEETQYF
CDR3 DNA: TGTGCCAGCAGCCAGAACCGCGGGACTCTGGAAGAGACCCAGTACTTC

J gene: TRBJ2-1
V gene: TRBV4-2
clone size: NA
D gene: TRBD2
CDR3 protein: CASSQGEASGRVGNEQFF
CDR3 DNA: TGTGCCAGCAGCCAGGGGGAGGCTAGCGGGAGGGTAGGCAATGAGCAGTTCTTC

J gene: TRBJ1-5
V gene: TRBV4-1
clone size: NA
D gene: TRBD1
CDR3 protein: CASSLTGQGESNQPQHF
CDR3 DNA: TGCGCCAGCAGCCTAACCGGACAGGGGGAGAGCAATCAGCCCCAGCATTTT

J gene: TRBJ2-7
V gene: TRBV19
clone size: NA
D gene: NA
CDR3 protein: CASSNGYYEQYF
CDR3 DNA: TGTGCCAGTAGTAACGGGTATTACGAGCAGTACTTC

J gene: TRBJ1-3
V gene: TRBV4-3
clone size: NA
D gene: TRBD1
CDR3 protein: CASSRITGGRSSGNTIYF
CDR3 DNA: TGCGCCAGCAGCCGCATAACAGGGGGCCGAAGCTCTGGAAACACCATATATTTT

J gene: TRBJ2-1
V gene: TRBV5-1
clone size: NA
D gene: TRBD2
CDR3 protein: CASSLGLGGSSYNEQFF
CDR3 DNA: TGCGCCAGCAGCTTGGGACTGGGGGGGAGCTCCTACAATGAGCAGTTCTTC

J gene: TRBJ2-7
V gene: TRBV5-1
clone size: NA
D gene: TRBD1
CDR3 protein: CASTPTGDEQYF
CDR3 DNA: TGCGCCAGCACCCCGACAGGGGACGAGCAGTACTTC

J gene: TRBJ2-7
V gene: TRBV9
clone size: NA
D gene: NA
CDR3 protein: CASSVEDSPYEQYF
CDR3 DNA: TGTGCCAGCAGCGTAGAGGACAGTCCCTACGAGCAGTACTTC

J gene: TRBJ1-2
V gene: TRBV4-2
clone size: NA
D gene: NA
CDR3 protein: CASSLGGEDYGYTF
CDR3 DNA: TGTGCCAGCAGCCTCGGAGGGGAGGACTATGGCTACACCTTC

J gene: TRBJ2-7
V gene: TRBV11-2
clone size: NA
D gene: NA
CDR3 protein: CASSKPGLLAYEQYF
CDR3 DNA: TGTGCCAGCAGCAAGCCGGGACTCCTAGCCTACGAGCAGTACTTC

J gene: TRBJ1-3
V gene: TRBV6-9
clone size: NA
D gene: TRBD1
CDR3 protein: CAGEDREFGNTIYF
CDR3 DNA: TGTGCCGGGGAGGACAGGGAATTTGGAAACACCATATATTTT

J gene: TRBJ2-7
V gene: TRBV11-3
clone size: NA
D gene: NA
CDR3 protein: CASSLAWDIIYEQYF
CDR3 DNA: TGTGCCAGCAGCTTAGCGTGGGACATCATCTACGAGCAGTACTTC

J gene: TRBJ2-2
V gene: TRBV19
clone size: NA
D gene: NA
CDR3 protein: CASSQGGNTGELFF
CDR3 DNA: TGTGCCAGTAGTCAGGGGGGGAACACCGGGGAGCTGTTTTTT

J gene: TRBJ2-2
V gene: TRBV9
clone size: few
D gene: TRBD2
CDR3 protein: CASSVFGLAVTGELFF
CDR3 DNA: TGTGCCAGCAGCGTATTTGGACTAGCGGTTACCGGGGAGCTGTTTTTT

J gene: TRBJ1-2
V gene: TRBV9
clone size: NA
D gene: NA
CDR3 protein: CASSVGPGYGYTF
CDR3 DNA: TGTGCCAGCAGCGTAGGTCCGGGCTATGGCTACACCTTC

J gene: TRBJ1-5
V gene: TRBV11-3
clone size: NA
D gene: TRBD1
CDR3 protein: CASSLGEGRGPSNQPQHF
CDR3 DNA: TGTGCCAGCAGCTTAGGGGAGGGCAGGGGGCCGTCCAATCAGCCCCAGCATTTT

J gene: TRBJ2-2
V gene: TRBV7-2
clone size: NA
D gene: NA
CDR3 protein: CASREPRDANTGELFF
CDR3 DNA: TGTGCCAGCAGGGAGCCCCGAGACGCGAACACCGGGGAGCTGTTTTTT